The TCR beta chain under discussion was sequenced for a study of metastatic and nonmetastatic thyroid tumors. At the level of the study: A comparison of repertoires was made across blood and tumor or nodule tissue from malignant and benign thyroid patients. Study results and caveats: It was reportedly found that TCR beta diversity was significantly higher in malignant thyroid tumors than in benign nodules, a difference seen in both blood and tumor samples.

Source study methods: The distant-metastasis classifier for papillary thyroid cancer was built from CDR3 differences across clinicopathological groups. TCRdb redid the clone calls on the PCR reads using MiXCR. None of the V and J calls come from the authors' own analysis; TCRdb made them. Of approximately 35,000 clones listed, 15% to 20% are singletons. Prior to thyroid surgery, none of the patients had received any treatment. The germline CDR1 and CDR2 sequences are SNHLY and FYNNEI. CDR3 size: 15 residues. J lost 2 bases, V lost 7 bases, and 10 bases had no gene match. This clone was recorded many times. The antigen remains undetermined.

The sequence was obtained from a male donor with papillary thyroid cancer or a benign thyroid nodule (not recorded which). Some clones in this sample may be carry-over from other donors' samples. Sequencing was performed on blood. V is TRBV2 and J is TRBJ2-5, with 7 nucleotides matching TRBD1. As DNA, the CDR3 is TGTGCCAGCACTGGAACCGGGACAGTTCAAGAGACCCAGTACTTC. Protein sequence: CASTGTGTVQETQYF.